Below, 9 T cell receptor beta chains from the same sample are listed, as sequenced in a study of blood T cell repertoires in COVID-19 (dated by TCRdb to the early 2020s). The library was produced with the immunoSEQ multiplex PCR assay. Sourced from immuneACCESS, this table was stored by TCRdb with only in-frame sequences that have V and J called. A share of the clones is absent; for the studies checked, an unresolved V gene accounts for under half, and the remainder has no known explanation. For this sample the table gives some 26,000 clones, of which 76% were detected only once. The leading ten clones occupy about two fifths of the sample. The sample was peripheral blood. The receptors here all came from a man aged 70-80 years with acute or convalescent COVID-19.

This clone has just a few counts. The rearrangement uses TRBV7-2 and TRBJ1-1; 7 bases agree with TRBD1. The CDR3 length is 13 residues. V lost 5 bases to trimming and J lost 3 bases; unmatched junction nucleotides: 3. Germline V gene sequence: CDR1 SGHTA, CDR2 FQGNSA. CDR3: CASSLTGDTEAFF. The CDR3 bases are TGTGCCAGCAGCCTAACAGGGGACACTGAAGCTTTCTTT.

V gene TRBV6-5 combines with J gene TRBJ1-5; no firm D call. The CDR3 is 14 residues long. Germline V gene data show CDR1 as MNHEY and CDR2 as SVGAGI. V gave up 0 bases and J gave up 0 bases, with 3 bases separating them. The CDR3 loop is CASSYSHSNQPQHF. The CDR3 coding sequence is TGTGCCAGCAGTTACTCCCATAGCAATCAGCCCCAGCATTTT.

V and J are TRBV30 and TRBJ2-2, with D uncertain. The V end lost 3 bases, the J end lost 5 bases, and 10 bases lay between the germline ends. The CDR3 sequence is 13 residues long. Per germline, CDR1 GTSNPN and CDR2 SVGIG (reference sequence). CDR3 in amino acids: CAWRAGRTGELFF. The CDR3 DNA is TGTGCCTGGAGGGCAGGCCGTACCGGGGAGCTGTTTTTT.

The J gene is TRBJ1-2, the V gene TRBV5-4; 7 bases are shared with TRBD1. The CDR3 length is 13 residues. Germline trimming cut 4 bases from V and 3 bases from J; bases unmatched to any gene: 3. Germline CDR1 and CDR2: SGHNT and YYREEE (reference sequence). CDR3 DNA sequence: TGTGCCAGCAGCGCCGGGACAGACTATGGCTACACCTTC. It yields the protein CASSAGTDYGYTF.

The chain combines TRBV6-2 or TRBV6-3 with TRBJ1-1; D gene unclear. The germline V gene has CDR1 MNHEY and CDR2 SVGEGT. V dropped 6 bases and J dropped 0 bases, with 14 bases sitting between them. This CDR3 region has 15 residues. Here the CDR3 reads CASSPGVVMNTEAFF. The CDR3 region has the DNA TGTGCCAGCAGCCCCGGGGTCGTCATGAACACTGAAGCTTTCTTT.

This clone was detected a few times. V gene TRBV5-1 combines with J gene TRBJ2-1; D ambiguous. Trimming pared 0 bases from V and 6 bases from J, leaving 7 bases between. Germline CDR1 is SGHRS and CDR2 is YFSETQ. This CDR3 is built from 13 residues. CDR3 nucleotide sequence: TGCGCCAGCAGCTTGGAGTTCGGCAATGAGCAGTTCTTC. It yields the protein CASSLEFGNEQFF.

This rearrangement joins TRBV12-3 or TRBV12-4 to TRBJ2-3; D is undetermined. V was pared by 1 base and J by 6 bases, with 5 bases between. The CDR3 has 12 residues. In nucleotides, the CDR3 is TGTGCCAGCAGTTTAGGGGCCGATACGCAGTATTTT. Protein product: CASSLGADTQYF.

The genes are TRBV19 and TRBJ2-7, with 7 bases that match TRBD2. Germline V gene sequence: CDR1 LNHDA, CDR2 SQIVND (reference sequence). The ends lost 6 bases at V and 4 bases at J; junction bases unmatched: 6. This CDR3 has 13 amino acids. The CDR3 DNA is TGTGCCAGTAGCGGCGGGAGTAGATACGAGCAGTACTTC. Residues: CASSGGSRYEQYF.

The chain links TRBV7-8 to TRBJ2-5; 7 positions match TRBD1. Germline assignment: CDR1 SGHVS and CDR2 FQNEAQ. The V and J ends lost 5 bases and 4 bases, in that order; junction bases with no gene match: 13. This CDR3 spans 16 amino acids. The CDR3 protein is CASSEDWNRGLETQYF. The CDR3, as DNA: TGTGCCAGCAGCGAAGACTGGAACAGGGGTTTAGAGACCCAGTACTTC.